The 25 T cell receptor beta chains in this list originate from one sample, sequenced in a study of shared clonotypes between healthy human individuals. Sequencing was performed with immunoSEQ multiplex PCR; in TCRdb, only in-frame clones are kept and a portion is missing. The sample shows a few million clones, roughly nine tenths of them seen only once. The source material was naive CD4+ T cells sorted from blood. Subset noted: CD45RA+ positively selected. The receptors were sampled from a man between 18 and 29 years old in good health.

This chain connects TRBV7-2 to TRBJ1-5; D remains ambiguous. The length of the CDR3 is 15 residues. V shed 4 bases and J shed 4 bases, with 14 bases lying between them. Germline CDR1 reads SGHTA; CDR2 reads FQGNSA. The CDR3 sequence: CASSSPAAGNQPQHF. The CDR3 nucleotides read TGTGCCAGCAGCTCCCCAGCCGCGGGAAATCAGCCCCAGCATTTT.

This clone was seen a single time. This chain connects TRBV4-3 to TRBJ2-1, with D possibly TRBD2 on 5 matching bases. V shed 1 base and J shed 6 bases, with 13 bases lying between them. The CDR3 spans 15 residues. Per germline, CDR1 LGHNA and CDR2 YSLEER. The CDR3 spells CASSQVSDDTNEQFF. The DNA of the CDR3 is TGCGCCAGCAGCCAAGTTAGCGACGACACCAATGAGCAGTTCTTC.

V gene TRBV7-6 combines with J gene TRBJ2-1, with 8 positions matching TRBD1. The ends lost 6 bases at V and 6 bases at J; junction bases unmatched: 7. CDR1 and CDR2 (germline): SGHVS, FNYEAQ. The CDR3 runs 14 residues. CDR3 nucleotide sequence: TGTGCCAGCAGTTCGGACAGGGTAGGCAATGAGCAGTTCTTC. Its translation is CASSSDRVGNEQFF.

This chain links TRBV5-4 with TRBJ2-3; 8 positions agree with TRBD2. The CDR3 has 16 amino acids. Germline lookup yields CDR1 SGHNT and CDR2 YYREEE (reference sequence). The J segment lost 1 base and the V segment lost 5 bases, leaving 9 bases of the junction unmatched. In nucleotides, the CDR3 is TGTGCCAGCAGGGCGACGGGGGGGCGAGGCACAGATACGCAGTATTTT. It is translated as CASRATGGRGTDTQYF.

This chain connects TRBV10-3 to TRBJ2-3; 10 positions match TRBD2. CDR1 is ENHRY, CDR2 SYGVKD, per germline. This CDR3 has 17 amino acids. V dropped 2 bases and J dropped 0; count of bases not matched to a gene: 5. The DNA for the CDR3 is TGTGCCATCAGTGAGGCTAGCGGGAGACTTAGCACAGATACGCAGTATTTT. It yields the protein CAISEASGRLSTDTQYF.

The chain carries TRBV19 and TRBJ2-4; 11 bases align to TRBD2. Germline V gene sequence: CDR1 LNHDA, CDR2 SQIVND (reference sequence). Losses at the gene ends were 5 bases for V and 11 bases for J; bases not matched to a gene: 14. The CDR3 length is 16 residues. CDR3 bases: TGTGCCAGTAGTCAGGGGGGACTAGCGGTCAAAACGCTTCAGTACTTC. Encoded protein: CASSQGGLAVKTLQYF.

This chain uses TRBV10-1 with TRBJ2-7; TRBD1 aligns across 9 bases. The CDR3 consists of 18 residues. V trimming: 0 bases; J trimming: 0 bases; junction bases outside the gene matches: 9. CDR1 WNHNN and CDR2 SYGVQD come from the germline V gene (reference sequence). CDR3 sequence (DNA): TGCGCCAGCAGTGAGTCCCGGACAGGGGTAAACAGCTCCTACGAGCAGTACTTC. This codes for CASSESRTGVNSSYEQYF.

J is TRBJ1-1 and V is TRBV11-2; TRBD1 aligns across 9 bases. V trimming: 5 bases; J trimming: 3 bases; junction bases outside the gene matches: 10. The CDR3 extends over 16 amino acids. CDR1 is SGHAT, CDR2 FQNNGV, per germline. In DNA form, the CDR3 reads TGTGCCAGCAGCACGACAGGGGGAAAGAAGGACACTGAAGCTTTCTTT. The encoded protein is CASSTTGGKKDTEAFF. The full variable domain, completed using reference TRBV11-2 and TRBJ1-1, is EAGVAQSPRYKIIEKRQSVAFWCNPISGHATLYWYQQILGQGPKLLIQFQNNGVVDDSQLPKDRFSAERLKGVDSTLKIQPAKLEDSAVYLCASSTTGGKKDTEAFFGQGTRLTVV.

The chain joins TRBV5-1 to TRBJ2-3; the D gene is possibly TRBD1 (5 bases). This CDR3 region has 15 residues. Trimming cost V 1 base and J 0 bases, with 9 bases left between them. The germline V gene has CDR1 SGHRS and CDR2 YFSETQ. CDR3 amino acids: CASSLSAGSTDTQYF. The CDR3 DNA reads as TGCGCCAGCAGCTTGTCGGCAGGGAGCACAGATACGCAGTATTTT.

The V call is TRBV7-3, the J call TRBJ1-5; 11 bases fit TRBD1. Germline V gene lookup returns CDR1 SGHTA and CDR2 FQGTGA. The CDR3 runs 19 residues. V lost 4 bases to trimming and J lost 0 bases; unmatched junction nucleotides: 11. This CDR3 is CASSSSGQGEMNSNQPQHF. The CDR3 nucleotides are TGTGCCAGCAGCTCCTCGGGACAGGGGGAAATGAATAGCAATCAGCCCCAGCATTTT.

V usage is TRBV6-5 and J usage is TRBJ2-7; D gene unclear. The length of the CDR3 is 13 residues. V lost 7 bases and J 2 bases, leaving 12 bases between the germline ends. Germline V gene lookup returns CDR1 MNHEY and CDR2 SVGAGI. CDR3 region: CASKVLGTYEQYF. In DNA form, the CDR3 reads TGTGCCAGCAAAGTCTTAGGGACCTACGAGCAGTACTTC.

With respect to this clone: The junction does not match germline at one end; this may be a read error. The rearrangement uses TRBV6-1 and TRBJ1-4; D not resolved. The CDR3 totals 13 residues. CDR1 MNHNS and CDR2 SASEGT come from the germline V gene. CDR3 in amino acids: CASSGPRMTGLLF. The CDR3 DNA reads TGTGCCAGCAGTGGGCCGAGAATGACGGGTCTGCTTTTT.

Here the CDR3 DNA reads TGTGCCAGCAGCTTGTCTGGGACGCCCGGCCCCCACAATGAGCAGTTCTTC. This codes for CASSLSGTPGPHNEQFF. J is TRBJ2-1 and V is TRBV5-5, with D perhaps matching TRBD1 or TRBD2 (5 bases each). The CDR3 length is 17 residues. From germline, CDR1 is SGHKS and CDR2 YYEKEE (reference sequence). V was trimmed by 1 base and J by 5 bases, leaving 19 bases between them.

The rearrangement joins TRBV6-1 to TRBJ1-1, with D perhaps TRBD1 (6 bases). V was shortened by 10 bases and J by 6 bases, with 21 bases between the two germline ends. The CDR3 has 14 residues. Germline V gene lookup returns CDR1 MNHNS and CDR2 SASEGT. The CDR3 DNA reads TGTGCCACCTACCGGTGGGGGGGCGCGGCTGAAGCTTTCTTT. Translating it yields CATYRWGGAAEAFF.

The gene calls are TRBV10-3 and TRBJ2-1; D gene uncertain. Germline V lookup: CDR1 ENHRY, CDR2 SYGVKD. The V and J ends lost 0 bases and 2 bases respectively, with 14 bases between them. This CDR3 is built from 17 residues. As DNA, the CDR3 is TGTGCCATCAGTGAGTCGCCGGGTCCAACCACCTACAATGAGCAGTTCTTC. It yields the protein CAISESPGPTTYNEQFF.

CDR3 loop: CASSLADGGYQTQYF. The DNA of the CDR3 is TGTGCCAGCAGCTTAGCCGACGGGGGGTATCAGACCCAGTACTTC. This sequence joins TRBV7-9 and TRBJ2-5; 7 bases are shared with TRBD2. Germline CDR1 SEHNR, CDR2 FQNEAQ (reference sequence). This CDR3 comprises 15 residues. J lost 6 bases, V lost 0 bases, and 7 bases had no gene match.

The chain has TRBV28 and TRBJ1-2; the match to TRBD1 covers 7 bases. J was trimmed by 7 bases and V by 10 bases; bases with no gene match: 9. The CDR3 consists of 12 residues. CDR1 is MDHEN and CDR2 is SYDVKM in the germline V gene. The CDR3 nucleotides read TGTGCCATCGAGACAGGGTGGGGTGGCTACACCTTC. Translated: CAIETGWGGYTF.

The chain couples TRBV5-4 to TRBJ2-7; D unclear. The V and J ends lost 0 bases and 6 bases respectively, with 7 bases between them. The CDR3 consists of 12 residues. Germline CDR1 and CDR2: SGHNT and YYREEE (reference sequence). The CDR3 is CASSLEGSEQYF. CDR3 DNA sequence: TGTGCCAGCAGCTTGGAAGGATCCGAGCAGTACTTC.

The genes are TRBV5-1 and TRBJ2-3; the D call may be TRBD1 or TRBD2 (5 bases each). CDR3 length equals 15 residues. Deletions cut 4 bases from V and 3 bases from J, with 15 bases between. Germline V CDR1 and CDR2: SGHRS, YFSETQ. This CDR3 reads CASSTGTPGTDTQYF. In nucleotides, the CDR3 is TGCGCCAGCAGCACGGGGACCCCCGGGACAGATACGCAGTATTTT. Drawing the rest from reference TRBV5-1 and TRBJ2-3, the complete variable domain is KAGVTQTPRYLIKTRGQQVTLSCSPISGHRSVSWYQQTPGQGLQFLFEYFSETQRNKGNFPGRFSGRQFSNSRSEMNVSTLELGDSALYLCASSTGTPGTDTQYFGPGTRLTVL.

The chain recombines TRBV28 with TRBJ2-4, with D maybe TRBD1 (6 bases). V shed 10 bases and J shed 0 bases, with 13 bases lying between them. This CDR3 has 14 residues. Germline V gene lookup returns CDR1 MDHEN and CDR2 SYDVKM. The CDR3 coding sequence is TGTGCCAACTCAGAGGGGGTAGCCAAAAACATTCAGTACTTC. Its translation: CANSEGVAKNIQYF.

J is TRBJ2-7 and V is TRBV14, with 10 nucleotides matching TRBD1. Trimming at V came to 0 bases and at J to 5 bases, leaving 4 bases not matched to a gene. From germline, CDR1 is SGHDN and CDR2 FVKESK. This CDR3 has 15 amino acids. In nucleotides, the CDR3 is TGTGCCAGCAGCCAAGAGGGACAGGGGTTCGACGAGCAGTACTTC. This encodes CASSQEGQGFDEQYF.

The CDR3 nucleotides read TGTGCCAGCAGCTTCCAGCGGGGGGGTTACAATGAGCAGTTCTTC. Its protein product is CASSFQRGGYNEQFF. The genes are TRBV11-2 and TRBJ2-1; 10 bases agree with TRBD2. The germline gives CDR1 SGHAT, CDR2 FQNNGV. With 3 bases clipped from V and 4 bases from J, the junction kept 3 bases outside the gene matches. This CDR3 spans 15 amino acids.

Only one count was recorded for this clone. The genes are TRBV5-1 and TRBJ2-5; D not resolved. Trimming removed 8 bases from V and 2 bases from J, with 16 bases in between. CDR3 length: 14 amino acids. The germline V gene has CDR1 SGHRS and CDR2 YFSETQ. As DNA, the CDR3 is TGCGCCAGTAGGATGGGGTCCGTACAAGAGACCCAGTACTTC. It is translated as CASRMGSVQETQYF.

V is TRBV29-1 and J is TRBJ2-1; D is perhaps TRBD1 (6 bases). V shed 8 bases and J shed 9 bases, with 14 bases lying between them. CDR1 SQVTM and CDR2 ANQGSEA come from the germline V gene. The CDR3 extends over 11 amino acids. CDR3 nucleotide sequence: TGCAGCTCCTCCGCAGGGGTTGAGCAGTTCTTC. It codes for CSSSAGVEQFF.

The J gene is TRBJ1-3, the V gene TRBV6-6; D ambiguous. The CDR3 spans 13 residues. Trimming pared 10 bases from V and 0 bases from J, leaving 10 bases between. The germline gives CDR1 MNHNY, CDR2 SVGAGI (reference sequence). DNA for the CDR3: TGTGCCACCTCCCCCGGCTCTGGAAACACCATATATTTT. Translating gives CATSPGSGNTIYF.